The present T cell receptor (beta chain) was sequenced within a study of siplizumab effects on memory and regulatory T cells. Whole-study results and caveats: Roughly 80-97% of proliferating CD4+ or CD8+ clones defied assignment to a naive or memory phenotype. Among alloreactive clones, only a minor fraction mapped to unstimulated subsets.

A remark on this clone: The antigen is not known.

Sequencing of each sample assayed some 10^5 TCR templates. Assay used: immunoSEQ multiplex PCR; TCRdb lists only in-frame clones, some missing. The top ten clones hold approximately 1.3% of a sample with about 110,000 clones, roughly 89% of them seen once. Germline CDR1 KGHSH, CDR2 LQKENI. V was pared by 3 bases and J by 5 bases, with 20 bases between. The CDR3 runs to 16 residues. The clonotype originates from a human donor in good health. The sample consisted of CD4+ T cells sorted from blood. This sequence joins TRBV18 and TRBJ2-7; D is perhaps TRBD1 or TRBD2 (5 bases each). This chain's CDR3 is CASSPGVGTGLHEQYF. The CDR3 coding sequence is TGTGCCAGCTCACCCGGGGTGGGGACCGGACTTCACGAGCAGTACTTC.